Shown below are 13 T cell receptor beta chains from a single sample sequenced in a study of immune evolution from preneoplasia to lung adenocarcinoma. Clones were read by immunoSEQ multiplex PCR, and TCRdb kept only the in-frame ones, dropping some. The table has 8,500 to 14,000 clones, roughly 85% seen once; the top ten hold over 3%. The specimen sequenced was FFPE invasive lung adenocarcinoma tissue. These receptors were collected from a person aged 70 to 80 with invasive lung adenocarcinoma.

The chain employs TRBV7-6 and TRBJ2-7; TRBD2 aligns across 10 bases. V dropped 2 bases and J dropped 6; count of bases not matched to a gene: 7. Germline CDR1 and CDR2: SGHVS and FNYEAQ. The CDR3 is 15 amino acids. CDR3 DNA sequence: TGTGCCAGCAGCTTATTATCAGCGGGGGGGAGCGAGCAGTACTTC. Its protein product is CASSLLSAGGSEQYF.

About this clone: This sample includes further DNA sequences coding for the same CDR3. The DNA for the CDR3 is TGTGCCAGCAGTCCGGGGGGAACCTACGAGCAGTACTTC. Amino acid sequence: CASSPGGTYEQYF. This chain links TRBV6-6 with TRBJ2-7, with TRBD2 matching over 7 bases. The CDR3 is made up of 13 amino acids. Germline V gene data show CDR1 as MNHNY and CDR2 as SVGAGI (reference sequence). Germline trimming cut 5 bases from V and 2 bases from J; bases unmatched to any gene: 3.

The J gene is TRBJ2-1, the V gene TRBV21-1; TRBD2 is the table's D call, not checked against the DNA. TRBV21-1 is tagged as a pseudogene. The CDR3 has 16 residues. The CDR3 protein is CASSKNKDWTYNEQFF. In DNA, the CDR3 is TGTGCCAGCAGCAAAAACAAGGACTGGACGTACAATGAGCAGTTCTTC.

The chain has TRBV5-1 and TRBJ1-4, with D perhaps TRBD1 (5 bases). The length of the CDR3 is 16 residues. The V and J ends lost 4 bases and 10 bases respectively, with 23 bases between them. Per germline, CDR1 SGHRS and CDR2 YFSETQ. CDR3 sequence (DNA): TGCGCCAGCAGCCTGGAGGGGATAGGAGACTTTGGAAAACTGTTTTTT. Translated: CASSLEGIGDFGKLFF.

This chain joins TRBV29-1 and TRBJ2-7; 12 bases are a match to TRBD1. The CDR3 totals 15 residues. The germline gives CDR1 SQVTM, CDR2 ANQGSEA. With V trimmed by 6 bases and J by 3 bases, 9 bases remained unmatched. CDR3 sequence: CSVAAGTGGNYEQYF. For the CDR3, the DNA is TGCAGCGTAGCAGCAGGGACAGGGGGCAACTACGAGCAGTACTTC.

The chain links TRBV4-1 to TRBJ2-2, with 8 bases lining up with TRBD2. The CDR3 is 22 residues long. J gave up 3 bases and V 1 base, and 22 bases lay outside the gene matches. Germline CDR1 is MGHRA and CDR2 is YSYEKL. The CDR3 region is CASSQGLFAIVVAGRDTGELFF. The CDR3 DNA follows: TGCGCCAGCAGCCAAGGGCTGTTTGCTATTGTGGTAGCGGGGAGGGACACCGGGGAGCTGTTTTTT.

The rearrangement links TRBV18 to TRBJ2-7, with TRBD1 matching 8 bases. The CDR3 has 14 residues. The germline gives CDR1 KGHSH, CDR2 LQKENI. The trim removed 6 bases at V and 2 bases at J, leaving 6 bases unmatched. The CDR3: CASSPDRAPYEQYF. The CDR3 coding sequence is TGTGCCAGCTCTCCGGACAGGGCCCCCTACGAGCAGTACTTC.

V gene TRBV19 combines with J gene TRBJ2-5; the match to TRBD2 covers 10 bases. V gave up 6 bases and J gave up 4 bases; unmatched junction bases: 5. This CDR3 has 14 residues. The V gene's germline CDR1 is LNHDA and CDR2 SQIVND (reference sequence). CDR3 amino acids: CASRSSGSRETQYF. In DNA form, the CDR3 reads TGTGCCAGTAGGTCTAGCGGGAGTAGAGAGACCCAGTACTTC.

The CDR3 loop is CASSARGGLTETQYF. DNA of the CDR3: TGCGCCAGCAGCGCCCGGGGGGGCTTAACGGAGACCCAGTACTTC. This sequence joins TRBV4-1 and TRBJ2-5, with 8 bases identical to TRBD2. Losses at the gene ends were 5 bases for V and 5 bases for J; bases not matched to a gene: 10. The CDR3 contains 15 residues. Germline lookup yields CDR1 MGHRA and CDR2 YSYEKL.

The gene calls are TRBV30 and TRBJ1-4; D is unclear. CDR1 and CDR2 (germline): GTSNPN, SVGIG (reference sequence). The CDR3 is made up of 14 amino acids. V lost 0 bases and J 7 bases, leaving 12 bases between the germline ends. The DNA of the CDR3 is TGTGCCTGGAGTGTAACCGGGTATGGTGAAAAACTGTTTTTT. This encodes CAWSVTGYGEKLFF.

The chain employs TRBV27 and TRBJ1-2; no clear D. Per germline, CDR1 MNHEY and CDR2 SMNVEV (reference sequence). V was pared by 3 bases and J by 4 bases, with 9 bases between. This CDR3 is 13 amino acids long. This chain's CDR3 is CASSFAGRYGYTF. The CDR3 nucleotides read TGTGCCAGCAGTTTTGCCGGTCGCTATGGCTACACCTTC.

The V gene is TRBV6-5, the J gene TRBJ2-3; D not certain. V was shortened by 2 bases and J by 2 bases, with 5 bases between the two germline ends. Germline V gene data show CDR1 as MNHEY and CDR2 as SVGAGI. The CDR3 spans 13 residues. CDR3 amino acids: CASSYHPTDTQYF. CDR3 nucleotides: TGTGCCAGCAGTTACCACCCCACAGATACGCAGTATTTT.

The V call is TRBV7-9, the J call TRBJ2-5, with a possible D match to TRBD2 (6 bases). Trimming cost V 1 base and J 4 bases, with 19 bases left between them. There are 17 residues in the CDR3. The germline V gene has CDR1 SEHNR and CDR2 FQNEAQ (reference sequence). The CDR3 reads CASSLGAGAGPRETQYF. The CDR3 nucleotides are TGTGCCAGCAGCTTAGGGGCCGGGGCGGGGCCCCGAGAGACCCAGTACTTC.